This is a list of T cell receptor beta chains from one sample in a study of CD8 T cells in Susac syndrome. TCRdb independently ran MiXCR on the immunoSEQ multiplex PCR reads; one entry per CDR3 protein. The data contain over 150,000 distinct CDR3 sequences, 93% of them singletons. Sequenced: CD4+ T cells from PBMCs. These receptors all come from a human donor with multiple sclerosis. Each CDR3 is given with its conserved first and last residue. D genes are given only for firm matches. Some rows have no size entry. The others give once, few or many, or a class for an expanded clone.

J	V	D	size	CDR3	DNA
TRBJ2-1	TRBV20-1	TRBD2	.	CSARVLAGVTNEQFF	TGCAGTGCTAGAGTTTTAGCGGGAGTCACCAATGAGCAGTTCTTC
TRBJ2-5	TRBV7-6	.	.	CASSLRGVAETQYF	TGTGCCAGCAGCTTACGGGGAGTAGCAGAGACCCAGTACTTC
TRBJ2-1	TRBV3-1	.	.	CASSLSRLWSEQFF	TGTGCCAGCAGCCTATCCAGGCTTTGGAGTGAGCAGTTCTTC
TRBJ1-5	TRBV19	TRBD1	.	CATGQGLGNQPQHF	TGTGCCACCGGACAGGGTCTTGGCAATCAGCCCCAGCATTTT
TRBJ2-2	TRBV30	.	.	CAWTRDGPNTGELFF	TGTGCCTGGACCCGAGACGGTCCGAACACCGGGGAGCTGTTTTTT
TRBJ2-3	TRBV6-6	.	.	CASSFPSPDTQYF	TGTGCCAGCAGTTTCCCTTCGCCAGATACGCAGTATTTT
TRBJ2-5	TRBV7-2	.	.	CASADEETQYF	TGTGCCAGCGCCGATGAGGAGACCCAGTACTTC
TRBJ2-7	TRBV30	.	.	CAWSDGGYYEQYF	TGTGCCTGGAGCGACGGGGGATACTACGAGCAGTACTTC
TRBJ2-5	TRBV20-1	.	.	CSARDNQETQYF	TGCAGTGCTAGGGACAACCAAGAGACCCAGTACTTC
TRBJ2-5	TRBV6-2/TRBV6-3	.	.	CASSYHKETQYF	TGTGCCAGCAGTTACCACAAAGAGACCCAGTACTTC
TRBJ1-2	TRBV7-2	.	.	CASSLEDSNYGYTF	TGTGCCAGCAGCTTAGAGGACTCCAACTATGGCTACACCTTC
TRBJ1-4	TRBV25-1	.	.	CASSEDATNEKLFF	TGTGCCAGCAGTGAAGACGCAACTAATGAAAAACTGTTTTTT
TRBJ1-2	TRBV19	.	.	CASSINGNYGYTF	TGTGCCAGTAGTATCAACGGGAACTATGGCTACACCTTC
TRBJ2-5	TRBV6-5	.	.	CASSYQVGAKETQYF	TGTGCCAGCAGTTATCAGGTCGGCGCTAAAGAGACCCAGTACTTC
TRBJ1-4	TRBV7-9	TRBD1	.	CASSTGTGGWELFF	TGTGCCAGCAGCACCGGGACAGGCGGTTGGGAACTGTTTTTT
TRBJ2-7	TRBV20-1	TRBD2	.	CSASISSGTSGRTGEQYF	TGCAGTGCCTCTATAAGCTCCGGGACTAGCGGGAGAACGGGCGAGCAGTACTTC
TRBJ2-5	TRBV14	.	.	CASSHDTVGQETQYF	TGTGCCAGCAGCCATGACACAGTAGGCCAAGAGACCCAGTACTTC
TRBJ2-1	TRBV20-1	TRBD2	.	CSARDTSGSLQSNEQFF	TGCAGTGCTAGAGATACTAGCGGGAGTCTCCAAAGCAATGAGCAGTTCTTC
TRBJ2-3	TRBV12-3/TRBV12-4	.	.	CASTASIVTTDTQYF	TGTGCCAGCACCGCATCGATCGTTACGACAGATACGCAGTATTTT
TRBJ1-1	TRBV2	.	.	CASSDPGTEAFF	TGTGCCAGCAGTGACCCTGGTACTGAAGCTTTCTTT
TRBJ1-3	TRBV25-1	.	.	CASSVDHTTIYF	TGTGCCAGCAGCGTGGATCATACGACCATATATTTT
TRBJ2-1	TRBV29-1	.	.	CSVVVPYNEQFF	TGCAGCGTTGTGGTCCCCTACAATGAGCAGTTCTTC
TRBJ1-3	TRBV7-2	TRBD1	once	CASSLRSGTGKLSGNTIYF	TGTGCCAGCAGCCTTAGGTCCGGGACAGGGAAACTCTCTGGAAACACCATATATTTT
TRBJ1-2	TRBV19	.	.	CASSTALGGNLYGYTF	TGTGCCAGTAGTACCGCACTTGGGGGCAATCTTTATGGCTACACCTTC
TRBJ1-2	TRBV29-1	.	.	CSVVLMGGGYTF	TGCAGCGTTGTTTTAATGGGGGGCGGCTACACCTTC
TRBJ1-4	TRBV7-2	TRBD1	.	CASSLGTGVEKLFF	TGTGCCAGCAGCTTAGGGACAGGGGTTGAAAAACTGTTTTTT
TRBJ2-7	TRBV6-1	.	once	CASRPITGSGYYEQYF	TGTGCCAGCCGACCGATCACAGGGTCGGGGTACTACGAGCAGTACTTC
TRBJ2-5	TRBV20-1	.	.	CSGKLRGTETQYF	TGCAGTGGAAAACTACGGGGGACAGAGACCCAGTACTTC
TRBJ1-4	TRBV12-3/TRBV12-4	.	few	CASSLREKLFF	TGTGCCAGCAGTTTAAGGGAAAAACTGTTTTTT
TRBJ2-5	TRBV5-1	.	.	CASTRTDEQETQYF	TGCGCCAGCACCAGGACGGATGAACAAGAGACCCAGTACTTC
TRBJ2-5	TRBV3-1	TRBD1	.	CASSPGTEEETQYF	TGTGCCAGCAGTCCCGGGACAGAGGAAGAGACCCAGTACTTC
TRBJ2-7	TRBV6-5	.	.	CASSYSISSGTDEQYF	TGTGCCAGCAGTTACTCGATTAGTAGCGGGACAGACGAGCAGTACTTC
TRBJ1-2	TRBV2	.	.	CASSVQNQLYGYTF	TGTGCCAGCAGTGTGCAGAACCAACTCTATGGCTACACCTTC
TRBJ2-3	TRBV20-1	.	.	CSAKAGTSTDTQYF	TGCAGTGCTAAAGCTGGAACTAGCACAGATACGCAGTATTTT
TRBJ2-3	TRBV11-2	.	.	CASSLDQGDTQYF	TGTGCCAGCAGCTTAGACCAGGGGGATACGCAGTATTTT
TRBJ1-5	TRBV2	.	.	CASRIDQPQHF	TGTGCCAGCAGGATCGATCAGCCCCAGCATTTT
TRBJ2-1	TRBV5-1	.	.	CASSLTITLYNEQFF	TGCGCCAGCAGCCTTACTATCACCCTGTACAATGAGCAGTTCTTC
TRBJ2-1	TRBV20-1	.	.	CSASGSAGNEQFF	TGCAGTGCTAGCGGGAGTGCTGGCAATGAGCAGTTCTTC
TRBJ1-2	TRBV3-1	.	.	CASSQDLAGGYTF	TGTGCCAGCAGCCAAGATTTGGCTGGAGGCTACACCTTC
TRBJ1-2	TRBV10-2	.	.	CASSRDRRYGYTF	TGCGCCAGCAGCAGAGACAGACGATATGGCTACACCTTC
TRBJ2-4	TRBV6-2/TRBV6-3	TRBD2	once	CASRPGTSGNIAKNIQYF	TGTGCCAGCAGGCCCGGGACTAGCGGGAATATAGCCAAAAACATTCAGTACTTC
TRBJ2-5	TRBV28	.	.	CASSFQLQETQYF	TGTGCCAGCAGTTTTCAGCTGCAAGAGACCCAGTACTTC
TRBJ1-2	TRBV6-5	TRBD1	.	CASSPRTGLYGYTF	TGTGCCAGCAGCCCCCGGACAGGTCTTTACGGCTACACCTTC
TRBJ1-5	TRBV20-1	TRBD1	.	CSARVAGTVSNQPQHF	TGCAGTGCTAGAGTCGCCGGGACAGTTAGCAATCAGCCCCAGCATTTT
TRBJ2-3	TRBV5-1	.	.	CASRMAGRADTQYF	TGCGCCAGCAGAATGGCCGGCAGGGCAGATACGCAGTATTTT
TRBJ1-5	TRBV12-3/TRBV12-4	TRBD1	.	CASRPQGGPNQPQHF	TGTGCCAGCAGGCCCCAGGGGGGACCCAATCAGCCCCAGCATTTT
TRBJ1-2	TRBV20-1	TRBD1	.	CSARDRLYGYTF	TGCAGTGCTCGGGACAGGCTCTATGGCTACACCTTC
TRBJ1-5	TRBV19	.	.	CASSIGVTRDQPQHF	TGTGCCAGTAGTATAGGTGTGACAAGGGATCAGCCCCAGCATTTT
TRBJ2-2	TRBV20-1	TRBD1	.	CSATDNRGHGELFF	TGCAGTGCCACCGACAACAGGGGTCACGGGGAGCTGTTTTTT
TRBJ1-1	TRBV28	TRBD1	.	CASSSGQGWTEAFF	TGTGCCAGCAGTTCAGGACAGGGGTGGACTGAAGCTTTCTTT
TRBJ2-5	TRBV6-1	.	.	CASSEGTIQETQYF	TGTGCCAGCAGTGAAGGGACAATTCAAGAGACCCAGTACTTC